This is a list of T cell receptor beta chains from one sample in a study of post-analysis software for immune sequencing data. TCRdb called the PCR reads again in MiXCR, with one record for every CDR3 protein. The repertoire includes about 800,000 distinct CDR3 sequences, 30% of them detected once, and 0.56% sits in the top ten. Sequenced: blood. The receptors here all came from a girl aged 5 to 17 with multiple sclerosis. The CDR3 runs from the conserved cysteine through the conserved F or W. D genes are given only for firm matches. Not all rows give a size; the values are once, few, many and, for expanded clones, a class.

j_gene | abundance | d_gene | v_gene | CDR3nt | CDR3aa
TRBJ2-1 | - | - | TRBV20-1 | TGCAGCACAACGAGGGGACCCGGCGAGCAGTTCTTC | CSTTRGPGEQFF
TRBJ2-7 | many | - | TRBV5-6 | TGTGCCAGCAGCTTCCGGGTCCCCTCCTACGAGCAGTACTTC | CASSFRVPSYEQYF
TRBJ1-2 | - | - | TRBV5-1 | TGCGCCAGCAGTCCAGAGACGGCGGCTACTAACTATGGCTACACCTTC | CASSPETAATNYGYTF
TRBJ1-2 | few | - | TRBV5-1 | TGCGCCAGCAGCCGTGCTGCGACGGAAAACTATGGCTACACCTTC | CASSRAATENYGYTF
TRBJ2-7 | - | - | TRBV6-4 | TGTGCCAGCAGTGACTCAGTACCGGGGATGTTAACCTACGAGCAGTACTTC | CASSDSVPGMLTYEQYF
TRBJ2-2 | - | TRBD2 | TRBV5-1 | TGCGCCAGCAGGCGGGGGACCGGGGAGCGGTTTTTT | CASRRGTGERFF
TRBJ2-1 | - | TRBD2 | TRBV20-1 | TGCAGTGCTAGAGATTGGGGACTAGCGGGGGGAAATGAGCAGTTCTTC | CSARDWGLAGGNEQFF
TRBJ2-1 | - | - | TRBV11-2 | TGTGCCAGCAGCCCCTCGGCGGGACACTACAATGAGCAGTTCTTC | CASSPSAGHYNEQFF
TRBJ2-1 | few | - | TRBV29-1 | TGCAGCGTTGAAGACGCCGGGGCAGAGGGGAATGAGCAGTTCTTC | CSVEDAGAEGNEQFF
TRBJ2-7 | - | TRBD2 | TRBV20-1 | TGCAGTGCAACGGGGGGCTCCTACGAGCAGTACTTC | CSATGGSYEQYF
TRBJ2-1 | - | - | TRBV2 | TGTGCCAGCAGTGGGAGAACAGCCCGAAAATCCTACAATGAGCAGTTCTTC | CASSGRTARKSYNEQFF
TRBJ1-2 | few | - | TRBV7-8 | TGTGCCAGCAGCTTAGCGATCGAGGGATCCTACACCTTC | CASSLAIEGSYTF
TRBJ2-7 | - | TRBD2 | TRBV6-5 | TGTGCCAGCAGCCCAACCGGGACTAGCGGCTCTTACGAGCAGTACTTC | CASSPTGTSGSYEQYF
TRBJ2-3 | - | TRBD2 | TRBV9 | TGTGCCAGCAGCGCCTCAGCGGGAATCACAGATACGCAGTATTTT | CASSASAGITDTQYF
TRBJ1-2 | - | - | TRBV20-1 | TGCAGTGCCGCCGATAACCTGGATCACTATGGCTACACCTTC | CSAADNLDHYGYTF
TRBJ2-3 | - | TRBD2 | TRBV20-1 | TGCAGTGCTAGTAGCGGGAGGGCCAAGTCCCCAGATACGCAGTATTTT | CSASSGRAKSPDTQYF
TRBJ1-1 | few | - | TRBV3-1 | TGTGCCAGCCTCCCCCGGGGGGCCTGGGGGGGCACTGAAGCTTTCTTT | CASLPRGAWGGTEAFF
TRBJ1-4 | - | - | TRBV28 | TGTGCCAGCAGCCCCAGGGGACCTTTGGGTAATGAAAAACTGTTTTTT | CASSPRGPLGNEKLFF
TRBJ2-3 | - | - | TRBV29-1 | TGCAGCGTTTCTGAAACAGATACGCAGTATTTT | CSVSETDTQYF
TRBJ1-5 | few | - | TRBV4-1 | TGCGCCAGCAGCCAAGATCCAGGTACTAGCAATCAGCCCCAGCATTTT | CASSQDPGTSNQPQHF
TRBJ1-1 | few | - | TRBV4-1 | TGCGCCAGCAGCCAATGGGGCAGTGGTAACACTGAAGCTTTCTTT | CASSQWGSGNTEAFF
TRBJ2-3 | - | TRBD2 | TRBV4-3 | TGCGCCAGCAGCCAGGACGGTAGCGGGGGCACAGATACGCAGTATTTT | CASSQDGSGGTDTQYF
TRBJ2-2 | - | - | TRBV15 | TGTGCCACCAGCAGAGACTGGCTCCGGGAGCTGTTTTTT | CATSRDWLRELFF
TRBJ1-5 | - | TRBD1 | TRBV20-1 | TGCAGTGCTAGAGGAGGGGGTCTTAACAGGGGCAGCAATCAGCCCCAGCATTTT | CSARGGGLNRGSNQPQHF
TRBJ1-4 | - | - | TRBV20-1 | TGCAGTGCAACACGGGGTTCTAATGAAAAACTGTTTTTT | CSATRGSNEKLFF
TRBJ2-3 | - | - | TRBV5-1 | TGCGCCAGCAGCTTGGGCACGCGGCCCGACACAGATACGCAGTATTTT | CASSLGTRPDTDTQYF
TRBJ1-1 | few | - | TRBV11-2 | TGTGCCAGCAGCCCTCATGTGCAGCGGACTGAAGCTTTCTTT | CASSPHVQRTEAFF
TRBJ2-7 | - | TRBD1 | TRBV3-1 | TGTGCCAGCAGCCAAGGGGCAGCACAGGGGTACGAGCAGTACTTC | CASSQGAAQGYEQYF
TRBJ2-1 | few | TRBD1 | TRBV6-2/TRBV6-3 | TGTGCCAGCAGTTACACAGGGGCGCGGGAGTTCTTC | CASSYTGAREFF
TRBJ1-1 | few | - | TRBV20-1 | TGCAGTGCTAGGCTGGCAATGAACACTGAAGCTTTCTTT | CSARLAMNTEAFF
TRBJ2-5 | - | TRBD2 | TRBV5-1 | TGCGCCAGCAGATTCGGACTAGCGACGTACAATGAGCAGTACTTC | CASRFGLATYNEQYF
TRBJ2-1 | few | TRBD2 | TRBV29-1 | TGCAGCGTTGATTGGGAGGAGCGGGGCCAGTTCTTC | CSVDWEERGQFF
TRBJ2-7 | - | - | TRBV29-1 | TGCAGCGTCGAGGGGGAGACCTACGAGCAGTACTTC | CSVEGETYEQYF
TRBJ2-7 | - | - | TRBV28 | TGTGCCAGCAGTTTGTTTCGCGAGCAGTACTTC | CASSLFREQYF
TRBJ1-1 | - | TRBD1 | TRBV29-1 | TGCAGCGCGGAGACAGGGACGAACACTGAAGCTTTCTTT | CSAETGTNTEAFF
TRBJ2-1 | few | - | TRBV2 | TGTGCCAGCAGTTCCAGGGACTACAATGAGCAGTTCTTC | CASSSRDYNEQFF
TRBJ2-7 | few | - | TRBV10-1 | TGCGCCAGCAGTGCTTGGTCGCAAGGCTACGAGCAGTACTTC | CASSAWSQGYEQYF
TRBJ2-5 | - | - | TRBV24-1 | TGTGCCACCAGTGATTCCTGGGACGAGACCCAGTACTTC | CATSDSWDETQYF
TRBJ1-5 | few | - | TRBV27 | TGTGCCAGCAGCCCTACCCGGCAGAGCAATAGCAATCAGCCCCAGCATTTT | CASSPTRQSNSNQPQHF
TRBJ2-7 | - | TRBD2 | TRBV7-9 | TGTGCCAGCAGCTCATCCCTTTTTAGCGGGGATACCTACGAGCAGTACTTC | CASSSSLFSGDTYEQYF
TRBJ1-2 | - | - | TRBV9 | TGTGCCAGCAGCCCCCGTGGCGACAGGTCGGGCGGCTACACCTTC | CASSPRGDRSGGYTF
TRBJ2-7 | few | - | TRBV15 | TGTGCCACCAGCAGAGTTCGGAGTCACTACGAGCAGTACTTC | CATSRVRSHYEQYF
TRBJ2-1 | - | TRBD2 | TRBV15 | TGTGCCACCAGCAGAGGCTCTAGCGGGAGGAGAAGTGAGCAGTTCTTC | CATSRGSSGRRSEQFF
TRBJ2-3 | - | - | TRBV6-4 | TGTGCCAGCAGTGACGGCAGGGGTAGCACAGATACGCAGTATTTT | CASSDGRGSTDTQYF
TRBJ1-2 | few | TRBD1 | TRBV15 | TGTGCCACCAGCAGGAGGGGACAGGGGCTATCCGGATACACCTTC | CATSRRGQGLSGYTF
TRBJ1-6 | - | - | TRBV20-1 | TGCAGTGCTAAATCTGTCCAGGAGGCTTCACCCCTCCACTTT | CSAKSVQEASPLHF